This TCR beta chain was profiled in a study of OX40 agonist ivuxolimab in advanced cancers. Background on the study: Patients undergoing dose escalation presented with hepatocellular carcinoma, melanoma, renal cell or head and neck cancer.

Broader study findings: Within 6 weeks, CD4+ and CD8+ blood T cells expanded clonally at 0.1 to 3.0 mg/kg. Compared with others, partial responders at 0.1-3.0 mg/kg displayed clonal expansion among the lowest.

The assay was immunoSEQ multiplex PCR, and TCRdb's table has in-frame clones only and misses some. The sample has 30,000 to 45,000 clones; more than 75% are singletons. A note on this clone: The antigen is unknown.

This TCR derives from an adult with an advanced solid tumor such as melanoma, head and neck, liver or kidney cancer. This specimen consisted of CD4+ or CD8+ T cells sorted from blood, obtained in a trial of the OX40 agonist ivuxolimab.

Here the CDR3 reads CASSQYSGFSGANVLTF. CDR3 bases: TGTGCCAGCAGCCAATACAGTGGGTTCTCTGGGGCCAACGTCCTGACTTTC. The chain links TRBV14 to TRBJ2-6; D unclear. Germline lookup yields CDR1 SGHDN and CDR2 FVKESK. The CDR3 consists of 17 residues. V dropped 2 bases and J dropped 0 bases, with 11 bases sitting between them.